One and the same sample provided the 20 T cell receptor beta chains below, sequenced in a study of blood T cell repertoires in COVID-19. Profiled with immunoSEQ multiplex PCR; TCRdb holds only in-frame clones, not every one. Found here are more than 95,000 clones, more than 75% of them singletons; the top ten hold about 15%. The sequenced sample consisted of peripheral blood. The receptor set was obtained from a middle-aged man with acute or convalescent COVID-19.

The chain uses TRBV5-4 and TRBJ2-5, with TRBD2 identical over 7 bases. CDR1 and CDR2 from the germline V gene are SGHNT and YYREEE (reference sequence). The CDR3 spans 13 residues. The V gene end was trimmed by 0 bases and the J gene end by 5 bases; junction bases not matched to a gene: 1. The CDR3 sequence is CASSLGREETQYF. CDR3 nucleotide sequence: TGTGCCAGCAGCTTGGGGCGGGAGGAGACCCAGTACTTC.

By share of the sample, this clone is medium-sized. V and J are TRBV7-9 and TRBJ2-7; weak D call: TRBD2 (6 bases). The CDR3 contains 15 residues. Trimming stripped 3 bases from V and 2 bases from J, with 14 bases between. Germline V gives CDR1 SEHNR, CDR2 FQNEAQ (reference sequence). The CDR3 is CASSLDFSGAYEQYF. CDR3 nucleotide sequence: TGTGCCAGCAGCTTGGATTTTTCGGGGGCCTACGAGCAGTACTTC.

The chain has TRBV30 and TRBJ1-5; D is perhaps TRBD1 (5 bases). V was shortened by 0 bases and J by 7 bases, with 10 bases between the two germline ends. This CDR3 has 13 amino acids. Germline lookup yields CDR1 GTSNPN and CDR2 SVGIG (reference sequence). CDR3 DNA sequence: TGTGCCTGGAGTGTACAGGAAAGCCAGCCCCAGCATTTT. The encoded protein is CAWSVQESQPQHF.

The chain uses TRBV24-1 and TRBJ2-1; 11 nucleotides agree with TRBD2. The V gene end was trimmed by 5 bases and the J gene end by 2 bases; junction bases not matched to a gene: 4. The CDR3 is 16 amino acids. Germline values: CDR1 KGHDR, CDR2 SFDVKD. In DNA, the CDR3 is TGTGCCACCAGTGGCCGACTAGCGGGACCCTACAATGAGCAGTTCTTC. This encodes CATSGRLAGPYNEQFF.

The rearrangement uses TRBV6-6 and TRBJ2-2, with TRBD1 matching over 9 bases. The V gene end was trimmed by 7 bases and the J gene end by 5 bases; junction bases not matched to a gene: 5. In germline, CDR1 is MNHNY, CDR2 SVGAGI (reference sequence). The CDR3 spans 14 residues. CDR3 DNA sequence: TGTGCCAGCACCCAACAGGGGGCAACCGGGGAGCTGTTTTTT. Translated: CASTQQGATGELFF.

V and J are TRBV18 and TRBJ2-6, with a weak D call TRBD1 (5 bases). Germline V CDR1 and CDR2: KGHSH, LQKENI. V dropped 4 bases and J dropped 1 base, with 14 bases sitting between them. The CDR3 runs 17 residues. The CDR3 region has the DNA TGTGCCAGCTCACTAAAGAAGGGGTTATCTGGGGCCAACGTCCTGACTTTC. Protein sequence: CASSLKKGLSGANVLTF.

This clone was seen once. The V and J genes are TRBV6-5 and TRBJ2-7; 7 bases map to TRBD2. Germline values: CDR1 MNHEY, CDR2 SVGAGI. V was clipped by 6 bases and J by 3 bases; unmatched bases: 5. The CDR3 has 13 amino acids. CDR3 DNA: TGTGCCAGCAGGGTGACTAGCTTCTACGAGCAGTACTTC. Translated, it gives CASRVTSFYEQYF.

This chain connects TRBV27 to TRBJ2-5; 12 bases map to TRBD2. Trimming cost V 7 bases and J 5 bases; bases outside gene matches: 5. The V gene's germline CDR1 is MNHEY and CDR2 SMNVEV (reference sequence). This CDR3 region has 14 residues. CDR3 in DNA: TGTGCCAGCAAGGCTAGCGGGAGGGGGGAGACCCAGTACTTC. Translating gives CASKASGRGETQYF.

The table lists this clone with a count of one. The chain joins TRBV21-1 to TRBJ1-6. TRBV21-1 is labeled a pseudogene. The length of the CDR3 is 17 residues. CDR3 residues: CASSKAGGSSYNSPLHF. Written as DNA, the CDR3 is TGTGCCAGCAGCAAAGCTGGAGGTAGCTCCTATAATTCACCCCTCCACTTT.

V is TRBV5-6 and J is TRBJ1-6; maybe TRBD1 (6 bases). Germline CDR1 SGHDT, CDR2 YYEEEE. The V and J ends lost 4 bases and 7 bases respectively, with 15 bases between them. The CDR3 extends over 15 amino acids. The CDR3 bases are TGTGCCAGCAGCCAAGGTGGCAGGGGAAATTCACCCCTCCACTTT. Its translation: CASSQGGRGNSPLHF.

J is TRBJ2-1 and V is TRBV3-1 (or the pseudogene TRBV3-2), with 8 bases aligning to TRBD2. The CDR3 totals 17 residues. With 0 bases clipped from V and 7 bases from J, the junction kept 11 bases outside the gene matches. Germline lookup yields CDR1 LGHDT and CDR2 YNNKEL (reference sequence). The CDR3 nucleotides read TGTGCCAGCAGCCAAGAGGTAGCGGGACTATTCGGGAATGAGCAGTTCTTC. Encoded protein: CASSQEVAGLFGNEQFF.

V is TRBV6-6 and J is TRBJ2-5; unclear D gene. Deletions cut 6 bases from V and 12 bases from J, with 5 bases between. The CDR3 consists of 8 residues. CDR1 is MNHNY and CDR2 is SVGAGI in the germline V gene (reference sequence). The CDR3 loop reads CASSLEYF. In nucleotides, the CDR3 is TGTGCCAGCAGCCTCGAGTACTTC.

The rearrangement uses TRBV19 and TRBJ2-2; 7 bases are a match to TRBD2. The germline CDR1 and CDR2 sequences are LNHDA and SQIVND (reference sequence). CDR3 length: 15 amino acids. V was pared by 3 bases and J by 3 bases, with 4 bases of the junction left unmatched. The CDR3 is CASSMWTRDTGELFF. Here the CDR3 DNA reads TGTGCCAGTAGTATGTGGACTAGAGACACCGGGGAGCTGTTTTTT.

V and J are TRBV5-1 and TRBJ2-7; possible D gene TRBD2, 5 bases. The germline V gene encodes CDR1 SGHRS and CDR2 YFSETQ. Trimming removed 3 bases from V and 4 bases from J, with 20 bases in between. CDR3 length: 16 residues. This CDR3 reads CASSSYINAGTYEQYF. Here the CDR3 DNA reads TGCGCCAGCAGCTCGTACATCAACGCGGGTACATACGAGCAGTACTTC.

The chain links TRBV4-1 to TRBJ1-3; no clear D. The CDR3 consists of 16 residues. Germline V lookup: CDR1 MGHRA, CDR2 YSYEKL. V was pared by 3 bases and J by 7 bases, with 19 bases between. CDR3 DNA: TGCGCCAGCAGCCAGGGCGGACGAGGGCGTCGGAACACCATATATTTT. Translation: CASSQGGRGRRNTIYF.

This chain's CDR3 is CASSAYSGLAGANEQYF. In DNA, the CDR3 is TGTGCCAGCAGCGCGTACAGTGGACTAGCGGGAGCGAACGAGCAGTACTTC. The genes are TRBV7-8 and TRBJ2-7; 13 bases map to TRBD2. CDR1 SGHVS and CDR2 FQNEAQ come from the germline V gene. CDR3 length equals 17 residues. The V and J ends lost 5 bases and 5 bases, in that order; junction bases with no gene match: 12. Combining the CDR3 with reference TRBV7-8 and TRBJ2-7 gives the whole variable domain GAGVSQSPRYKVAKRGQDVALRCDPISGHVSLFWYQQALGQGPEFLTYFQNEAQLDKSGLPSDRFFAERPEGSVSTLKIQRTQQEDSAVYLCASSAYSGLAGANEQYFGPGTRLTVT.

In this sample, this clone turned up once. This chain connects TRBV29-1 to TRBJ2-3, with a tentative D call TRBD1 (8 bases). V was pared by 7 bases and J by 5 bases, with 16 bases between. The CDR3 has 13 amino acids. Germline V CDR1 and CDR2: SQVTM, ANQGSEA. CDR3 region: CSAPQGGEDTQYF. The CDR3 DNA reads TGCAGCGCCCCACAGGGGGGGGAAGATACGCAGTATTTT.

In this sample, this clone turned up once. V usage is TRBV27 and J usage is TRBJ2-2, with a weak D call TRBD2 (5 bases). The CDR3 consists of 15 residues. Germline-derived CDR1 and CDR2 are MNHEY and SMNVEV (reference sequence). V shed 10 bases and J shed 5 bases, with 20 bases lying between them. The DNA of the CDR3 is TGTGCCACCACTAGGGCAGGTTGGGGAACCGGGGAGCTGTTTTTT. Protein product: CATTRAGWGTGELFF.

The CDR3 nucleotides are TGTGCCAGCAGCTTAGGGGCCAGTTGGCGGAACACTGAAGCTTTCTTT. Amino acid sequence: CASSLGASWRNTEAFF. This chain links TRBV7-8 with TRBJ1-1; D ambiguous. Germline CDR1 is SGHVS and CDR2 is FQNEAQ. CDR3 length: 16 residues. V lost 1 base and J lost 1, with 13 bases in between.

The chain couples TRBV9 to TRBJ2-3; 11 nucleotides agree with TRBD2. Looked up from germline, CDR1 is SGDLS and CDR2 is YYNGEE. The CDR3 contains 14 residues. Germline trimming cut 3 bases from V and 5 bases from J; bases unmatched to any gene: 2. Written as DNA, the CDR3 is TGTGCCAGCAGCGGACTAGCGGGACTAGATACGCAGTATTTT. Its protein is CASSGLAGLDTQYF.